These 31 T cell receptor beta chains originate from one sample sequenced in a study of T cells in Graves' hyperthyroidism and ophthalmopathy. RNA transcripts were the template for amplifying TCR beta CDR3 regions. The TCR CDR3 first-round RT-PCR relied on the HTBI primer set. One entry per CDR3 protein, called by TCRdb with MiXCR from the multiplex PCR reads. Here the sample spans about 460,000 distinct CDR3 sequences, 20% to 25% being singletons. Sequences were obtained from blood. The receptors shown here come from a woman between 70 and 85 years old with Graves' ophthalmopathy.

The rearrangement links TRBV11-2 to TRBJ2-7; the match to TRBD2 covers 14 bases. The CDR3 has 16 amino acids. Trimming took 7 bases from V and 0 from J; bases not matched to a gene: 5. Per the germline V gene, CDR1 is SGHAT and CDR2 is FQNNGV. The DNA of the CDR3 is TGTGCCAGCAAACCGGGACTAGCGGGAGACTCCTACGAGCAGTACTTC. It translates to CASKPGLAGDSYEQYF.

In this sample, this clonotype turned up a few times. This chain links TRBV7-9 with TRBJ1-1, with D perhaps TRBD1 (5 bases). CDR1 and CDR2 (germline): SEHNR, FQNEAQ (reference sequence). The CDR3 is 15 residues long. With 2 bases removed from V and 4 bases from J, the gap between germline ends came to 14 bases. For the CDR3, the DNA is TGTGCCAGCAGCTTAAGGGGAGGGTGGGCCACTGAAGCTTTCTTT. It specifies CASSLRGGWATEAFF.

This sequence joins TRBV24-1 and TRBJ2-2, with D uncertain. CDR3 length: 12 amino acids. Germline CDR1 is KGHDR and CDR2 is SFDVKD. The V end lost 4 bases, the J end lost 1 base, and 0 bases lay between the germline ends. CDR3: CATSENTGELFF. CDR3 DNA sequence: TGTGCCACCAGTGAGAACACCGGGGAGCTGTTTTTT.

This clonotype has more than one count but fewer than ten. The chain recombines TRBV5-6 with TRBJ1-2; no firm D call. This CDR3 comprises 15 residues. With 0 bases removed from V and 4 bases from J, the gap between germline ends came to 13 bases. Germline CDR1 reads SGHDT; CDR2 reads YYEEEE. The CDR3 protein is CASSLEWRSLYGYTF. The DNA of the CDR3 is TGTGCCAGCAGCTTGGAGTGGAGGTCTCTCTATGGCTACACCTTC.

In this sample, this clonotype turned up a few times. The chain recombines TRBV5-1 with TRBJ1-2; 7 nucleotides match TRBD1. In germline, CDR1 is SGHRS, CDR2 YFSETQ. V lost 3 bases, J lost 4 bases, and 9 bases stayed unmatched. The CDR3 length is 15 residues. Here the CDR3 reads CASSCPGQIIYGYTF. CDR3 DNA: TGCGCCAGCAGCTGCCCGGGACAGATCATCTATGGCTACACCTTC.

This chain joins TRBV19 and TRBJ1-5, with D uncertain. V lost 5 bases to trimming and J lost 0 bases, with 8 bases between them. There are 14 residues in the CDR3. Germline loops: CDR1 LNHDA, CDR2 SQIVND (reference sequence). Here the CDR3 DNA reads TGTGCCAGTAGTCCCGTTAGTAGCAATCAGCCCCAGCATTTT. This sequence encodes CASSPVSSNQPQHF.

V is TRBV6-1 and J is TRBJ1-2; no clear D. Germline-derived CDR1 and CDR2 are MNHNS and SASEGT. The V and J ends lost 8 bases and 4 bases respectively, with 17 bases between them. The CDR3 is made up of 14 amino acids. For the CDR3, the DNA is TGTGCCAGCTATACCTCTCAGGTGATCTATGGCTACACCTTC. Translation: CASYTSQVIYGYTF.

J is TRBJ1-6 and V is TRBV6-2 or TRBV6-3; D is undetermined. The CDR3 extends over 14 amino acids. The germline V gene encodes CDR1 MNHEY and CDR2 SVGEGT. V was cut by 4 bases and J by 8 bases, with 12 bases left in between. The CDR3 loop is CASSFGHPDSPLHF. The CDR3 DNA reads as TGTGCCAGCAGTTTCGGGCACCCGGATTCACCCCTCCACTTT.

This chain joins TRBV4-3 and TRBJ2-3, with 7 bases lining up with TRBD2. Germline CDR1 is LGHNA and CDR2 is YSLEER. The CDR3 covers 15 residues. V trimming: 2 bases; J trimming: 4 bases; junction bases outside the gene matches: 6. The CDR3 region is CASSQHRDYPDTQYF. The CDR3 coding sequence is TGCGCCAGCAGCCAACACCGGGACTACCCAGATACGCAGTATTTT.

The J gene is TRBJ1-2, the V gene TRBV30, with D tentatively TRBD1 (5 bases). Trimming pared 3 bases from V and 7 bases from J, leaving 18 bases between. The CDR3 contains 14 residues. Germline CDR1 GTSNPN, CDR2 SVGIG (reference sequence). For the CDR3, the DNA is TGTGCCTGGAGCCGACGAGACAGAAGCGGTGGCTACACCTTC. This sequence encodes CAWSRRDRSGGYTF.

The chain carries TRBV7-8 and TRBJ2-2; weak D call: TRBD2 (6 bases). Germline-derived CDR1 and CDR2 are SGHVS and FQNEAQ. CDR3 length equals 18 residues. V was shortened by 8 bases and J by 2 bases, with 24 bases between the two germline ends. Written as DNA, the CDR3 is TGTGCCAGCGGCTCCTTCTGGGGGGACCCACGAAACACCGGGGAGCTGTTTTTT. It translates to CASGSFWGDPRNTGELFF.

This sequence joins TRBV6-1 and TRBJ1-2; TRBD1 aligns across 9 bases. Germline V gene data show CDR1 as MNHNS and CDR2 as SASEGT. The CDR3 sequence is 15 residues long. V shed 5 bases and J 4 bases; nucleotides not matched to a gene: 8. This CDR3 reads CASSFTTGGSYGYTF. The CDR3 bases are TGTGCCAGCAGTTTCACGACAGGGGGGAGCTATGGCTACACCTTC.

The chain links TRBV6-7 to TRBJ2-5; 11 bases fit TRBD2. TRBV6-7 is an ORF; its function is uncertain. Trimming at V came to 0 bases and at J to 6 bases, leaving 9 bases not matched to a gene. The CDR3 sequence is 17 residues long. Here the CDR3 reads CASSYSSQASGRKTQYF. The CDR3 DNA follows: TGTGCCAGCAGTTACTCGAGCCAAGCTAGCGGGAGGAAGACCCAGTACTTC.

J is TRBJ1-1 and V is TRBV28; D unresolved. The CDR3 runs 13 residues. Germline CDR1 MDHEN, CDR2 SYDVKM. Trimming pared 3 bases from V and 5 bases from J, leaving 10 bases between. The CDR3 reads CASSLDTGTEAFF. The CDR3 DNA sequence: TGTGCCAGCAGTTTGGATACCGGGACTGAAGCTTTCTTT.

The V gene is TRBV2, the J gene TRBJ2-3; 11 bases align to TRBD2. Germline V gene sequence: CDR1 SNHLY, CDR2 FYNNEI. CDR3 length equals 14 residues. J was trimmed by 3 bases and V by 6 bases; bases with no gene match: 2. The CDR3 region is CASSRTSGTDTQYF. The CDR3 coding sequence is TGTGCCAGCAGCCGGACTAGCGGGACAGATACGCAGTATTTT.

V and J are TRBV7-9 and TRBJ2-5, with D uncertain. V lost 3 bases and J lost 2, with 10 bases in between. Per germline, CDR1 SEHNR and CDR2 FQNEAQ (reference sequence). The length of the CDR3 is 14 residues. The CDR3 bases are TGTGCCAGCAGCTTTTCGGAAATTCAAGAGACCCAGTACTTC. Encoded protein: CASSFSEIQETQYF.

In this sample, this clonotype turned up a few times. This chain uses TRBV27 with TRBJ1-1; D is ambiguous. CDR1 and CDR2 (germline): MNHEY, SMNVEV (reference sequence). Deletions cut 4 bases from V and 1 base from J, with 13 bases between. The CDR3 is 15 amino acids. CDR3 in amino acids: CASSWGAVGNTEAFF. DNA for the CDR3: TGTGCCAGCAGTTGGGGTGCTGTGGGGAACACTGAAGCTTTCTTT.

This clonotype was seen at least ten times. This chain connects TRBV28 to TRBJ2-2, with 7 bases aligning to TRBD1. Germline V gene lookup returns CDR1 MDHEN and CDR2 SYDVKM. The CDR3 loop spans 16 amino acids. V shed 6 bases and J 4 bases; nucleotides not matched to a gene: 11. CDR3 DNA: TGTGCCAGCAGCACTGTCGGGACAGTTCCCACCGGGGAGCTGTTTTTT. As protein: CASSTVGTVPTGELFF.

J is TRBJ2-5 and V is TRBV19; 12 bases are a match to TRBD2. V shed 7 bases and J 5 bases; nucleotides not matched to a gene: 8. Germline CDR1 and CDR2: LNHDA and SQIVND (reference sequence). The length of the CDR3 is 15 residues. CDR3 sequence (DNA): TGTGCCAGTACGACGACTAGCGGGAGTAGGGAGACCCAGTACTTC. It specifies CASTTTSGSRETQYF.

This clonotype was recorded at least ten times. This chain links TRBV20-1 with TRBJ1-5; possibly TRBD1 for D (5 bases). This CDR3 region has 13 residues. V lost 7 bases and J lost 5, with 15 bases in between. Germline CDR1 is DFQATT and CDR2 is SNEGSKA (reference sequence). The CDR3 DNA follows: TGCAGTGTGGCAGGGCGTCCAGATCAGCCCCAGCATTTT. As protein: CSVAGRPDQPQHF.

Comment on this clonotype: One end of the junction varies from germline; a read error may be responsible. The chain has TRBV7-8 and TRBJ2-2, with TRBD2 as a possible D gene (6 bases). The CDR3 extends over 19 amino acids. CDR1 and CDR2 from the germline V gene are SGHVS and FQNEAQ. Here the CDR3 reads CASSLAAGLAIGNTGEPFF. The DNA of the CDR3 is TGTGCCAGCAGCTTAGCGGCGGGGCTCGCAATTGGGAACACCGGGGAGCCGTTTTTT.

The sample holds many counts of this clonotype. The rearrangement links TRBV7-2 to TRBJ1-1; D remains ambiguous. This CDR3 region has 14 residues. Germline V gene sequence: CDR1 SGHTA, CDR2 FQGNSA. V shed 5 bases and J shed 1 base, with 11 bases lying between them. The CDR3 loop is CASSPGGPNTEAFF. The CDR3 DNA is TGTGCCAGCAGCCCCGGCGGACCGAACACTGAAGCTTTCTTT. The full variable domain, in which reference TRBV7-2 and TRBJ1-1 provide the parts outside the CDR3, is GAGVSQSPSNKVTEKGKDVELRCDPISGHTALYWYRQSLGQGLEFLIYFQGNSAPDKSGLPSDRFSAERTGGSVSTLTIQRTQQEDSAVYLCASSPGGPNTEAFFGQGTRLTVV.

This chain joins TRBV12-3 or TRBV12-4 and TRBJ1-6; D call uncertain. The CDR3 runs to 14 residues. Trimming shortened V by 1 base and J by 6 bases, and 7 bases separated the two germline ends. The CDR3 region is CASSLGPLNSPLHF. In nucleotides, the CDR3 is TGTGCCAGCAGTTTAGGGCCACTTAATTCACCCCTCCACTTT.

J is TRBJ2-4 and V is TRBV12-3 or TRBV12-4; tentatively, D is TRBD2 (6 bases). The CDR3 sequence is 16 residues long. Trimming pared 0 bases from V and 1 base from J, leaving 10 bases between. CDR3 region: CASSLALAHAKNIQYF. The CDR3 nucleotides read TGTGCCAGCAGTTTAGCACTAGCCCACGCCAAAAACATTCAGTACTTC.

CDR3 in amino acids: CSARMRGRETQYF. The CDR3 nucleotides read TGCAGTGCTAGAATGCGGGGGAGAGAGACCCAGTACTTC. The chain employs TRBV20-1 and TRBJ2-5, with TRBD2 matching over 7 bases. V dropped 2 bases and J dropped 4; count of bases not matched to a gene: 4. Germline V gene data show CDR1 as DFQATT and CDR2 as SNEGSKA (reference sequence). The CDR3 consists of 13 residues.

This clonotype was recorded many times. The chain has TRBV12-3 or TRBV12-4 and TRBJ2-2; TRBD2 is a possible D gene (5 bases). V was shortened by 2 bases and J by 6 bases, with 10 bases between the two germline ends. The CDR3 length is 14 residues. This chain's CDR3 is CASSLSSVAGELFF. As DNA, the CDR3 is TGTGCCAGCAGTTTAAGTAGCGTGGCCGGGGAGCTGTTTTTT.

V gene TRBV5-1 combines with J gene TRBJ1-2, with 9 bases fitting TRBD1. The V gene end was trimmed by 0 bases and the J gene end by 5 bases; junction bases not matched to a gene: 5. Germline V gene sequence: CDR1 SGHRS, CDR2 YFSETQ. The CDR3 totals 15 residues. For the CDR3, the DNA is TGCGCCAGCAGCTTGGGGGGACAGGGATGGTATGGCTACACCTTC. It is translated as CASSLGGQGWYGYTF.

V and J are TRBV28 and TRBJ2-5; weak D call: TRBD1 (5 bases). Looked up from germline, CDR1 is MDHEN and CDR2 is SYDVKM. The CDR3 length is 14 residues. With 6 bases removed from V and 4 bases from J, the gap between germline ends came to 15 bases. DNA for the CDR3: TGTGCCAGCAGCCTGGACACACCGCGAGAGACCCAGTACTTC. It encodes CASSLDTPRETQYF. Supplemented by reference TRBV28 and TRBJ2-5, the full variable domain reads DVKVTQSSRYLVKRTGEKVFLECVQDMDHENMFWYRQDPGLGLRLIYFSYDVKMKEKGDIPEGYSVSREKKERFSLILESASTNQTSMYLCASSLDTPRETQYFGPGTRLLVL.

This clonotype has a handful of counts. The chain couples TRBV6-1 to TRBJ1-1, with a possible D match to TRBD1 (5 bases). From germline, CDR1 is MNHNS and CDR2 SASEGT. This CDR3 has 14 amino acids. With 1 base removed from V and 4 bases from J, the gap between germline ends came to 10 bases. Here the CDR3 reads CASSEGFGGTEAFF. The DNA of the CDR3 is TGTGCCAGCAGTGAAGGATTTGGGGGCACTGAAGCTTTCTTT.

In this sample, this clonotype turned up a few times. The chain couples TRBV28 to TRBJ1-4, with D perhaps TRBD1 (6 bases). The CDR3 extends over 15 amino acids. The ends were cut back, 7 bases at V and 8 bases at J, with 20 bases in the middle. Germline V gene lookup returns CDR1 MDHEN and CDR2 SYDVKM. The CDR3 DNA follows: TGTGCCAGCACCCAATTCCAGGGGACGGGGGAAAAACTGTTTTTT. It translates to CASTQFQGTGEKLFF.

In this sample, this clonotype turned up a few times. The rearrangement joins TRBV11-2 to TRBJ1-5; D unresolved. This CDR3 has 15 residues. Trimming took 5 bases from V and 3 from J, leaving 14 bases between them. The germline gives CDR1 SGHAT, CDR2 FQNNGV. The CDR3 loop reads CASSLGGVLNQPQHF. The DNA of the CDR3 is TGTGCCAGCAGCCTCGGTGGAGTCCTCAATCAGCCCCAGCATTTT.